The subject of this entry is one T cell receptor beta chain. What it binds is not known. The data stem from a study of Ad26.COV2.S vaccination and SARS-CoV-2 variants. General study results and limits: Post-vaccination breadth of spike-specific CD8+ and CD4+ T cell responses was reportedly substantial. The TCR breadth and depth analyses may have understated or missed part of the total T cell responses.

The data were produced by immunoSEQ multiplex PCR, yet TCRdb's version contains in-frame clones alone and is incomplete. There are 350,000 to 450,000 clones in the sample; about 92% occur only once, and 3.9% lies in the top ten. V gave up 3 bases and J gave up 5 bases, with 17 bases separating them. The CDR3 sequence is 15 residues long. CDR1 is SGHNT, CDR2 YYREEE, per germline (reference sequence). The sequenced sample was peripheral blood, obtained after recovery from COVID-19. The V and J genes are TRBV5-4 and TRBJ2-5, with a tentative D call TRBD2 (6 bases). The sequence was obtained from a human donor who had recovered from COVID-19. The CDR3 region is CASSSPLSGEETQYF. The DNA for the CDR3 is TGTGCCAGCAGCTCACCTCTGTCGGGGGAGGAGACCCAGTACTTC.